The T cell receptor (beta chain) described here comes from a study of identical twins. Germline CDR1 and CDR2: KGHDR and SFDVKD. The CDR3 length is 16 residues. J gave up 2 bases and V 2 bases, and 8 bases lay outside the gene matches. The table lists this clonotype with a few counts. Its matching antigen is unknown. TCRdb reprocessed the 5' RACE reads via MiXCR and lists one record per CDR3 protein. The sample holds a few hundred thousand distinct CDR3 sequences, 6.5% to 9.5% seen once. Study findings and constraints: Twins showed weaker excess sharing in their beta out-of-frame sequences. These conclusions were based on statistical analysis (cross-sectional, not following the same donors).

A further study also used this sample, focusing on yellow fever vaccine responses in identical twins.

The clonotype comes from a young woman in good health. Sequences were obtained from CD8+ T cells sorted from blood. V gene TRBV24-1 combines with J gene TRBJ2-7; the match to TRBD1 covers 7 bases. Here the CDR3 DNA reads TGTGCCACCAGTGATTCCACAGGGGAAAATACCTACGAGCAGTACTTC. Translated, it gives CATSDSTGENTYEQYF.